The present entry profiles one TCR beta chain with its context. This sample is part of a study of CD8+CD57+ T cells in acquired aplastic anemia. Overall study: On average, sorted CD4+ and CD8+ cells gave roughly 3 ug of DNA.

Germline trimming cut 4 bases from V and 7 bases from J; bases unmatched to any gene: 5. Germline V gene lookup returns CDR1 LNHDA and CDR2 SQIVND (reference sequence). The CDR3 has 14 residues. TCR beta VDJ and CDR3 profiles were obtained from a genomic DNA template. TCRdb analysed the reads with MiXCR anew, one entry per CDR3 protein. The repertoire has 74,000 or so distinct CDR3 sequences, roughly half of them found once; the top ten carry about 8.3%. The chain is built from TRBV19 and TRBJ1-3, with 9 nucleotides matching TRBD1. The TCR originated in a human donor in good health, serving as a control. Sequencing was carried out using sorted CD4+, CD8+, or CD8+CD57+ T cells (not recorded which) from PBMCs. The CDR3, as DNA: TGTGCCAGTAGTACGGGGACAGGGAGGAACACCATATATTTT. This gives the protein CASSTGTGRNTIYF.